This entry is about one T cell receptor beta chain. Its antigen is unknown. Combining a sample-barcoded 5' primer with a J-beta primer mix, a second PCR ran for 7 to 11 cycles. TCRdb re-derived calls from the 5' RACE reads in MiXCR, one entry per CDR3 protein. Found here are around 1,700,000 distinct CDR3 sequences, 28% of them singletons; the top ten hold less than 9.5%. Trimming removed 5 bases from V and 6 bases from J; junction bases left unmatched: 9. The CDR3 length is 15 residues. The V gene's germline CDR1 is MNHEY and CDR2 SVGAGI. This record belongs to a study of blood T cells in healthy people across ages. Study-level findings and limits: A roughly linear fall in TCR beta diversity per million T cells was seen with increasing age.

The clonotype was recovered from a woman aged 25 to 45 in good health. The specimen sequenced was blood. This chain connects TRBV6-5 to TRBJ2-2; 7 bases are a match to TRBD1. The CDR3 DNA follows: TGTGCCAGCAGTGTCGACAGGGTGGACGCCGGGGAGCTGTTTTTT. Translated: CASSVDRVDAGELFF.